This passage covers 7 T cell receptor beta chains from one sample sequenced in a study of blood T cell repertoires in COVID-19. Profiling relied on immunoSEQ multiplex PCR, and the TCRdb table lists in-frame clones only, not all of them. The sample yields 280,000 or so clones, around 90% seen once. The sequencing input was PBMCs or T cells enriched from blood (not recorded which). Receptors originate from a woman between 18 and 29 years old with acute COVID-19.

This clone was detected a few times. V usage is TRBV19 and J usage is TRBJ1-2; TRBD1 matches at 8 bases. The CDR3 loop spans 16 amino acids. Germline-derived CDR1 and CDR2 are LNHDA and SQIVND (reference sequence). J was trimmed by 4 bases and V by 4 bases; bases with no gene match: 11. For the CDR3, the DNA is TGTGCCAGTAGTACCCAACAGGGGGTATTGGCCTATGGCTACACCTTC. Its translation: CASSTQQGVLAYGYTF.

This sequence joins TRBV19 and TRBJ2-7, with TRBD2 as a possible D gene (5 bases). CDR3 length: 14 amino acids. Trimming removed 6 bases at V and 3 bases at J, with 15 bases between. CDR1 and CDR2 from the germline V gene are LNHDA and SQIVND (reference sequence). The CDR3 is CASSNEGRSYEQYF. In nucleotides, the CDR3 is TGTGCCAGTAGCAACGAGGGCAGGAGCTACGAGCAGTACTTC.

The chain has TRBV7-3 and TRBJ2-7; weak D call: TRBD2 (5 bases). V was cut by 5 bases and J by 6 bases, with 14 bases left in between. This CDR3 comprises 13 residues. Germline V gene data show CDR1 as SGHTA and CDR2 as FQGTGA. The CDR3 bases are TGTGCCAGCAGCGATTCCGGGGTAGCCGAGCAGTACTTC. This gives the protein CASSDSGVAEQYF.

The chain couples TRBV4-1 to TRBJ1-6; 7 bases align to TRBD1. V lost 1 base, J lost 0 bases, and 6 bases stayed unmatched. From germline, CDR1 is MGHRA and CDR2 YSYEKL. CDR3 length: 18 amino acids. The CDR3 is CASSQGGQRSSYNSPLHF. Written as DNA, the CDR3 is TGCGCCAGCAGCCAAGGGGGACAGCGGAGCTCCTATAATTCACCCCTCCACTTT.

V gene TRBV19 combines with J gene TRBJ2-1; tentatively, D is TRBD2 (5 bases). The CDR3 is made up of 15 amino acids. Germline V lookup: CDR1 LNHDA, CDR2 SQIVND (reference sequence). Trimming took off 3 bases at V and 5 bases at J, with 14 bases between the two ends. As DNA, the CDR3 is TGTGCCAGTAGTATTTTCCAGCGGAGCAACAATGAGCAGTTCTTC. Translating it yields CASSIFQRSNNEQFF.

CDR3 nucleotides: TGTGCCAGCAGCCAACACCCGGGACAGGGGGCTGAAAAACTGTTTTTT. It encodes CASSQHPGQGAEKLFF. The rearrangement uses TRBV11-2 and TRBJ1-4, with 12 bases aligning to TRBD1. The germline V gene has CDR1 SGHAT and CDR2 FQNNGV. The CDR3 runs 16 residues. J gave up 7 bases and V 5 bases, and 8 bases lay outside the gene matches.

The V call is TRBV7-8, the J call TRBJ1-1; D not resolved. The germline V and J ends were trimmed by 2 bases and 0 bases, with 4 bases remaining between them. The CDR3 is 13 amino acids. Germline lookup yields CDR1 SGHVS and CDR2 FQNEAQ. CDR3 residues: CASSLTLNTEAFF. Here the CDR3 DNA reads TGTGCCAGCAGCTTAACATTGAACACTGAAGCTTTCTTT.